This T cell receptor beta chain was sequenced for a study of blood T cell repertoires in COVID-19. Study-level background: Whether acute or convalescent, the COVID-19 samples came from the United States, Italy and Spain. PBMCs, B-cell-depleted T cells, or T cells provided the cDNA or gDNA that made up the material.

Trimming took 2 bases from V and 5 from J, leaving 15 bases between them. The CDR3 extends over 15 amino acids. The germline V gene encodes CDR1 LNHNV and CDR2 YYDKDF (reference sequence). Authors' methods: Nucleated cell counts were estimated from reference gene primer amplification. Profiling relied on immunoSEQ multiplex PCR, and the TCRdb table lists in-frame clones only, not all of them. That table furnishes V, J and clone size, whereas the DNA furnished D and trimming. The repertoire consists of about 100,000 clones, with roughly nine tenths occurring once and the leading ten covering about 1.7%.

The chain has TRBV15 and TRBJ1-1; no clear D. This sequence was found in a human donor with active COVID-19. The donor label of this sample is uncertain. The sample consisted of peripheral blood. CDR3 DNA sequence: TGTGCCACCAGCAGACGACCCCAGCCGGGAACTGAAGCTTTCTTT. This translates into CATSRRPQPGTEAFF.